The TCR beta chain under discussion was sequenced for a study of identical twins listed by TCRdb under 2016. Regarding the research as a whole: The study deep-sequenced TCR alpha and beta repertoires from monozygotic twins, unrelated adults of various ages and cord blood to test whether fetal clonotypes persist. To rule out contamination, the twin experiments were replicated at different times with different library preparation protocols.

This clonotype was seen only a few times. What antigen it recognizes has not been identified. At one end the junction does not follow the germline gene, possibly because of a read error. Measured from the cysteine to the phenylalanine, the CDR3 is 12 residues long. Only the CDR3 part of the read is kept: 36 bases, read in frame from the first base. The paper as a whole reports these results and caveats: Abundant cord blood beta clonotypes carried fewer insertions; young adult naive repertoires showed a weaker similar trend, while memory repertoires showed none. Because the same donors could not be followed over many years, conclusions were based on cross-sectional statistical analysis. Compared with coincidental sharing between unrelated individuals, out-of-frame TCR alpha sequences shared between twins had an excess of sequences with low generation probability. In monozygotic twins, out-of-frame TCR alpha sharing was systematically underestimated by recombination models, although the models agreed with sharing between unrelated individuals. Invariant T cells such as MAIT and iNKT could partly confound zero-insertion analyses, although diverse VJ usage argued against such confounding for most clonotypes. In beta out-of-frame sequences, excess twin sharing was weaker, because having fewer shared sequences lowered the signal-to-noise ratio.

Only healthy Caucasian donors were included. Three pairs of female monozygotic twins, all aged roughly 18 to 30 years, made up the twin cohort. RNA for TCR libraries was isolated from peripheral blood mononuclear cells. The protocol used for the library was 5' RACE. Instrument used: Illumina HiSeq 2000. A universal primer binding site was added through template switching, and the final cDNA carried a unique molecular identifier so that TCR cDNA molecules could be counted accurately. First-strand cDNA for TCR alpha and beta chains was synthesized from specific primers in the conserved constant-segment region. Each cDNA library was double barcoded, with a SMART-Mk sample barcode plus Illumina barcodes, to control for contamination. TruSeq adapter sequences, together with Illumina sample barcodes, were added in two successive PCR steps. Sequencing of the TCR alpha and beta cDNA libraries was done on the Illumina HiSeq platform using custom primers. The authors' analysis ran thus. MiGEC processed the raw reads to extract unique molecular identifiers, while MiXCR was used to determine the CDR3 positions. For each individual, recombination models were inferred using an EM algorithm with the repgenHMM and IGoR tools. The tcR package in R was used for shared clonotype analysis, with sharing normalized by the product of cloneset sizes. To study raw recombination free of thymic and clonal selection effects, out-of-frame nonproductive sequences were analyzed. TCRdb itself trimmed the public reads at Q25 with fastp, ran MiXCR and retained productive beta chains. Under each unique CDR3 protein, matching rows form one entry showing the most common genes and DNA. These V and J calls rely on TCRdb rather than the paper's analysis. For this sample there are some 730,000 distinct CDR3 sequences; 15% to 20% appear just once. The top ten hold around 12% of the sample.

This sample was also put to use in a study of T cells expressing NK-cell markers. Looking at the second paper: About 8 donors provided sorted CD3+CD56+NKG2C+, CD3+CD56+NKG2C- and CD3+CD56-NKG2C+ T-cell subsets, whose TCR beta-chain repertoires were profiled. Among the eight sequenced donors, seven were HCMV-seropositive and one was HCMV-seronegative. To restrict sorting to alphabetaTCR-expressing T cells, an anti-gammadeltaTCR antibody was added in several experiments. In several donors, the dominant CD3+CD56+NKG2C+ clonotypes were among the top 10 CD8+ clonotypes and accounted for roughly 1.0-7.5% of CD8+ T cells. Those dominant clonotypes were again the most abundant among CD3+CD56-NKG2C+ cells in a few donors, at roughly 25-65%. It remained unclear whether the expanded NKG2C-expressing T cell clones were specific for HCMV antigens. The study sequenced eight donors, all healthy volunteers chosen at random: three men and five women. To determine HCMV serostatus, a commercial ELISA kit was used to detect HCMV-specific IgG in serum. For roughly 6 donors, bulk peripheral blood T-cell repertoires were also sequenced from unsorted PBMC. MIGEC handled demultiplexing of the reads and grouping by UMI, while MiTCR was used to assemble and quantify clonotypes. Only TCR cDNA sequences supported by at least two reads were kept to exclude erroneous sequences. The tcR package was used for downstream repertoire analysis, and clonotypes were matched across fractions by CDR3 nucleotide sequence plus V segment. VDJmatch was used to annotate antigen specificity against VDJdb, with one amino acid substitution allowed in CDR3.

The clonotype originates from a woman aged 18-29 years in good health. Input material: PBMCs. This sequence uses TRBV12-3 or TRBV12-4 and TRBJ1-2; a stretch of 8 junction bases matches TRBD1. The nucleotides read TGTGCAAGCAGTCCCTTGACAGGGGACTACACCTTC. It translates to CASSPLTGDYTF.